Listed below are T cell receptor beta chains from one sample, sequenced in a study of blood T cells in healthy people across ages. TCRdb re-called the 5' RACE reads through MiXCR, storing one row per CDR3 protein. This repertoire shows some 860,000 distinct CDR3 sequences, approximately 53% found once; its top ten account for 25% to 30%. Sequenced input: blood. Every receptor here comes from a man aged 35 to 55 in good health. CDR3s include the opening cysteine and the closing phenylalanine or tryptophan. D genes are given only for firm matches. Some rows have no size entry. The others give once, few or many, or a class for an expanded clone.

v_gene: TRBV4-2
abundance: few
d_gene: TRBD2
j_gene: TRBJ2-1
len: 20
CDR3nt: TGTGCCAGCAGCCAAGACGGGACTAGCGGGAGGAACCCGACGTCGCATGAGCAGTTCTTC
CDR3aa: CASSQDGTSGRNPTSHEQFF

v_gene: TRBV28
abundance: NA
d_gene: NA
j_gene: TRBJ1-2
len: 15
CDR3nt: TGTGCCAGCAGTTTCTTGGGGCAGGGGAACTATGGCTACACCTTC
CDR3aa: CASSFLGQGNYGYTF

v_gene: TRBV15
abundance: NA
d_gene: NA
j_gene: TRBJ2-5
len: 15
CDR3nt: TGTGCCACCAGCAGGGGGCCGGGGTCACAAGAGACCCAGTACTTC
CDR3aa: CATSRGPGSQETQYF

v_gene: TRBV7-2
abundance: many
d_gene: TRBD2
j_gene: TRBJ2-3
len: 14
CDR3nt: TGTGCCAGCAGTGTAGCGGGAGGGCCAGATACGCAGTATTTT
CDR3aa: CASSVAGGPDTQYF

v_gene: TRBV7-8
abundance: NA
d_gene: NA
j_gene: TRBJ2-5
len: 17
CDR3nt: TGTGCCAGCAGCTTGGGTCGGGTAGGGTTGAGGAAAGAGACCCAGTACTTC
CDR3aa: CASSLGRVGLRKETQYF

v_gene: TRBV11-2
abundance: NA
d_gene: NA
j_gene: TRBJ1-6
len: 15
CDR3nt: TGTGCCAGCAGCCCAGGAAGCTCCTATAATTCACCCCTCCACTTT
CDR3aa: CASSPGSSYNSPLHF

v_gene: TRBV5-4
abundance: once
d_gene: NA
j_gene: TRBJ2-5
len: 14
CDR3nt: TGTGCCAGCAGCTTGGATCCGGGGTCAGAGACCCAGTACTTC
CDR3aa: CASSLDPGSETQYF

v_gene: TRBV11-3
abundance: few
d_gene: NA
j_gene: TRBJ2-3
len: 15
CDR3nt: TGTGCCAGCAGCCCTCCTCGGGTGGACACAGATACGCAGTATTTT
CDR3aa: CASSPPRVDTDTQYF

v_gene: TRBV7-9
abundance: NA
d_gene: TRBD1
j_gene: TRBJ2-3
len: 17
CDR3nt: TGTGCCAGCAGCTCTATTGGTGGGACAGGGTCCACAGATACGCAGTATTTT
CDR3aa: CASSSIGGTGSTDTQYF

v_gene: TRBV6-2/TRBV6-3
abundance: NA
d_gene: TRBD2
j_gene: TRBJ2-7
len: 15
CDR3nt: TGTGCCAGCACCATAAGCGGGACTAGCATCTACGAGCAGTACTTC
CDR3aa: CASTISGTSIYEQYF

v_gene: TRBV7-2
abundance: NA
d_gene: TRBD2
j_gene: TRBJ2-5
len: 17
CDR3nt: TGTGCCAGCACCCTATCGGGTACTAGCGGGGGGCAAGAGACCCAGTACTTC
CDR3aa: CASTLSGTSGGQETQYF

v_gene: TRBV4-1
abundance: NA
d_gene: NA
j_gene: TRBJ1-4
len: 15
CDR3nt: TGCGCCAGCAGCCAAGGCGGGGCCCGGGAGGAAAAACTGTTTTTT
CDR3aa: CASSQGGAREEKLFF

v_gene: TRBV20-1
abundance: NA
d_gene: NA
j_gene: TRBJ2-3
len: 10
CDR3nt: TGCAGTGCTATCCCAGATACGCAGTATTTT
CDR3aa: CSAIPDTQYF

v_gene: TRBV7-2
abundance: NA
d_gene: NA
j_gene: TRBJ2-2
len: 13
CDR3nt: TGTGCCAGCAGCTTACACAGCCCCGGGGAGCTGTTTTTT
CDR3aa: CASSLHSPGELFF

v_gene: TRBV11-1
abundance: NA
d_gene: TRBD1
j_gene: TRBJ2-6
len: 17
CDR3nt: TGTGCCAGCAGCTTACGGACAGGGCCACCTGGGGCCAACGTCCTGACTTTC
CDR3aa: CASSLRTGPPGANVLTF

v_gene: TRBV10-3
abundance: few
d_gene: TRBD2
j_gene: TRBJ2-1
len: 15
CDR3nt: TGTGCCATCAGAGATCGGACTAGCGGGAACAATGAGCAGTTCTTC
CDR3aa: CAIRDRTSGNNEQFF

v_gene: TRBV5-1
abundance: NA
d_gene: NA
j_gene: TRBJ2-7
len: 14
CDR3nt: TGCGCCAGCAGCCCGGCGGGGAATCCCTACGAGCAGTACTTC
CDR3aa: CASSPAGNPYEQYF

v_gene: TRBV2
abundance: NA
d_gene: NA
j_gene: TRBJ1-1
len: 14
CDR3nt: TGTGCCAGCAGAAAAAGGGGATTACAGGATGAAGCTTTCTTT
CDR3aa: CASRKRGLQDEAFF

v_gene: TRBV29-1
abundance: few
d_gene: NA
j_gene: TRBJ2-7
len: 15
CDR3nt: TGCAGCGTTGAAGGATCGGACGGTAGCTCCTACGAGCAGTACTTC
CDR3aa: CSVEGSDGSSYEQYF

v_gene: TRBV7-2
abundance: once
d_gene: NA
j_gene: TRBJ2-1
len: 16
CDR3nt: TGTGCCAGCAGCTTAGAGAGTGGTAGCTTCCGCAATGAGCAGTTCTTC
CDR3aa: CASSLESGSFRNEQFF

v_gene: TRBV2
abundance: NA
d_gene: NA
j_gene: TRBJ1-2
len: 11
CDR3nt: TGTGCGTTACCCGGGGACTATGGCTACACCTTC
CDR3aa: CALPGDYGYTF

v_gene: TRBV11-2
abundance: NA
d_gene: TRBD2
j_gene: TRBJ2-7
len: 15
CDR3nt: TGTGCCAGCAGTTTACGACTAGCGGGGGATGTTAGGTTGTACTTC
CDR3aa: CASSLRLAGDVRLYF

v_gene: TRBV5-1
abundance: few
d_gene: TRBD2
j_gene: TRBJ2-5
len: 14
CDR3nt: TGCGCCAGCACCCCCCGGGGGGACCAAGAGACCCAGTACTTC
CDR3aa: CASTPRGDQETQYF

v_gene: TRBV6-5
abundance: NA
d_gene: NA
j_gene: TRBJ1-4
len: 16
CDR3nt: TGTGCCAGCAGACGAAGGGACGTCAGCTTTTCCCAAAAACTGTTTTTT
CDR3aa: CASRRRDVSFSQKLFF

v_gene: TRBV18
abundance: few
d_gene: NA
j_gene: TRBJ1-2
len: 17
CDR3nt: TGTGCCAGCTCACTCTCGCACAGTCCTTCTCTCTTATATGGCTACACCTTC
CDR3aa: CASSLSHSPSLLYGYTF

v_gene: TRBV20-1
abundance: NA
d_gene: NA
j_gene: TRBJ1-1
len: 15
CDR3nt: TGCAGTGCTAGAGATCACGGGGGGCTGATCACTGAAGCTTTCTTT
CDR3aa: CSARDHGGLITEAFF

v_gene: TRBV6-1
abundance: NA
d_gene: NA
j_gene: TRBJ2-1
len: 15
CDR3nt: TGTGCCAGCACCCAAGACAGGTTACCGAATAATGAGCAGTTCTTC
CDR3aa: CASTQDRLPNNEQFF